This T cell receptor beta chain emerged from a study of T cell responses to AZD1222 COVID-19 vaccine. TCRdb's table, derived via immunoSEQ multiplex PCR, lists solely in-frame clones and lacks some. The sample includes about 84,000 clones, roughly 88% of them seen just once. This clone came up a few times. Its target is not known. Broader study findings: Repertoire sampling occurred only after the peak T cell response. Regions 160-218 and 743-854 dominated among vaccine-associated CD4 TCRs spanning spike. Clonal diversity may have been underestimated in mostly white British donors. Only a handful of AZD1222 recipients were seropositive at baseline.

CDR3 length: 13 residues. V was trimmed by 6 bases and J by 1 base, leaving 12 bases between them. CDR1 is SQVTM and CDR2 is ANQGSEA in the germline V gene. The TCR was taken from an adult who received the AZD1222 COVID-19 vaccine. V usage is TRBV29-1 and J usage is TRBJ1-1; possible D gene TRBD1, 5 bases. This specimen was peripheral blood, taken 28 days after the second AZD1222 dose. CDR3 region: CSVGGFRNTEAFF. The CDR3 DNA reads TGCAGCGTCGGGGGGTTCAGGAACACTGAAGCTTTCTTT.